The 11 T cell receptor beta chains reported below all come from one sample, sequenced in a study of T cell repertoires in cytomegalovirus infection. TCRdb re-analysed the reads in MiXCR, keeping a single row per CDR3 protein. Altogether around 300,000 distinct CDR3 sequences are present, more than 8% being singletons, with the ten largest covering 4.3%. What was sequenced was PBMCs. The receptors originated from a human donor in good health (CMV status not recorded). Some clones in this sample may be carry-over from other donors' samples.

This clonotype has a count of ten or more. The V and J genes are TRBV27 and TRBJ2-7; 13 bases match TRBD2. The germline V gene encodes CDR1 MNHEY and CDR2 SMNVEV (reference sequence). The CDR3 has 20 amino acids. The ends lost 5 bases at V and 5 bases at J; junction bases unmatched: 21. The CDR3 spells CASSRTPGTSGILGQDEQYF. The CDR3 DNA reads as TGTGCCAGCAGTCGCACTCCCGGGACTAGCGGGATTTTGGGGCAGGACGAGCAGTACTTC.

This clonotype was picked up many times. V and J are TRBV4-1 and TRBJ2-5; TRBD1 is a possible D gene (5 bases). This CDR3 is built from 15 residues. Germline loops: CDR1 MGHRA, CDR2 YSYEKL. With 1 base removed from V and 0 bases from J, the gap between germline ends came to 9 bases. This CDR3 is CASSQAWGYQETQYF. Written as DNA, the CDR3 is TGCGCCAGCAGCCAAGCGTGGGGCTACCAAGAGACCCAGTACTTC.

This clonotype was recorded many times. The chain uses TRBV7-2 and TRBJ2-5, with 11 bases matching TRBD2. Germline V gives CDR1 SGHTA, CDR2 FQGNSA. V dropped 1 base and J dropped 4; count of bases not matched to a gene: 5. This CDR3 has 16 residues. CDR3 DNA sequence: TGTGCCAGCAGCTTAGTAGGGCTAGCGGGGGGAGAGACCCAGTACTTC. It encodes CASSLVGLAGGETQYF. Using reference TRBV7-2 and TRBJ2-5 for the parts outside the CDR3, the full variable domain is GAGVSQSPSNKVTEKGKDVELRCDPISGHTALYWYRQSLGQGLEFLIYFQGNSAPDKSGLPSDRFSAERTGGSVSTLTIQRTQQEDSAVYLCASSLVGLAGGETQYFGPGTRLLVL.

Concerning this clonotype itself: Just one base apart from a much larger clone, this may be a read error. The rearrangement links TRBV25-1 to TRBJ1-6; 7 bases are a match to TRBD1. CDR3 length: 16 residues. Germline assignment: CDR1 MGHDK and CDR2 SYGVNS. CDR3 sequence: CTSSALTQGVNSPLHF. DNA of the CDR3: TGTACCAGCAGTGCCCTAACCCAGGGGGTTAATTCACCCCTCCACTTT.

This clonotype was detected a few times. The rearrangement links TRBV7-6 to TRBJ2-7; D possibly corresponds to TRBD2 (6 bases). Germline-derived CDR1 and CDR2 are SGHVS and FNYEAQ. V was cut by 4 bases and J by 0 bases, with 16 bases left in between. CDR3 length: 16 residues. The CDR3 nucleotides read TGTGCCAGCAGCTCCCCGGGGGTAGCGGACTCCTACGAGCAGTACTTC. This gives the protein CASSSPGVADSYEQYF.

This clonotype has only a few counts. This rearrangement joins TRBV19 to TRBJ1-2; D is perhaps TRBD1 (6 bases). CDR1 LNHDA and CDR2 SQIVND come from the germline V gene (reference sequence). This CDR3 has 14 residues. Between the trimmed V and J ends, which lost 7 bases and 4 bases, there was a span of 16 bases. In nucleotides, the CDR3 is TGTGCCAGTACCTCCGGACAGCCGATCTATGGCTACACCTTC. Translated, it gives CASTSGQPIYGYTF.

This rearrangement joins TRBV27 to TRBJ1-1; D is perhaps TRBD1 (5 bases). Trimming left V 5 bases short and J 4 bases short, with 17 bases between. Germline V gene data show CDR1 as MNHEY and CDR2 as SMNVEV (reference sequence). This CDR3 spans 15 amino acids. The CDR3 DNA sequence: TGTGCCAGCAGTCCGACGGGGCGGGGTGGCACTGAAGCTTTCTTT. Translated: CASSPTGRGGTEAFF.

This clonotype was recorded at least ten times. The V gene is TRBV7-2, the J gene TRBJ1-2; 7 nucleotides line up with TRBD1. V trimming: 5 bases; J trimming: 5 bases; junction bases outside the gene matches: 17. Looked up from germline, CDR1 is SGHTA and CDR2 is FQGNSA. The CDR3 consists of 17 residues. Here the CDR3 DNA reads TGTGCCAGCAGCCCCCAAATCGGGACAGTTTTTTTTTATGGCTACACCTTC. This encodes CASSPQIGTVFFYGYTF.

This clonotype was detected only a few times. This chain links TRBV27 with TRBJ2-2; no reliable D call. CDR1 is MNHEY, CDR2 SMNVEV, per germline (reference sequence). The length of the CDR3 is 12 residues. V lost 7 bases and J lost 5, with 8 bases in between. The CDR3: CASMVWTGELFF. The CDR3 DNA sequence: TGTGCCAGCATGGTCTGGACCGGGGAGCTGTTTTTT.

There are a few counts of this clonotype. V gene TRBV20-1 combines with J gene TRBJ2-5; 8 bases map to TRBD2. This CDR3 spans 15 amino acids. The germline V gene has CDR1 DFQATT and CDR2 SNEGSKA (reference sequence). For the CDR3, the DNA is TGCACTATGGCGGGAGGAGGGGACGCGAGAGAGACCCAGTACTTC. It codes for CTMAGGGDARETQYF.

Ten or more counts support this clonotype. The rearrangement joins TRBV6-6 to TRBJ1-3; TRBD1 aligns across 7 bases. CDR3 length equals 13 residues. In germline, CDR1 is MNHNY, CDR2 SVGAGI (reference sequence). Germline trimming cut 2 bases from V and 7 bases from J; bases unmatched to any gene: 2. The CDR3 nucleotides are TGTGCCAGCAGTTACCCGGACAGGAACACCATATATTTT. Amino acids: CASSYPDRNTIYF.